The 19 T cell receptor beta chains given below trace back to one sample, sequenced in a study of CD8+ T cells in alopecia areata. Reverse transcribed after extraction, RNA yielded cDNA as the sequencing template. Profiling relied on immunoSEQ multiplex PCR, and the TCRdb table lists in-frame clones only, not all of them. The table shows about 200,000 clones, with more than 55% occurring only once. The treatment: oral pan-JAK inhibitor, 5-10 mg twice daily. Here the sequenced sample was CD4+ T cells sorted from blood, taken at week 49, from a patient treated with tofacitinib. These receptors were collected from a human donor with alopecia areata.

This rearrangement joins TRBV29-1 to TRBJ2-1; possibly TRBD2 for D (5 bases). The V and J ends lost 7 bases and 9 bases respectively, with 16 bases between them. The CDR3 sequence is 12 residues long. Germline lookup yields CDR1 SQVTM and CDR2 ANQGSEA. The CDR3 loop is CSARTSFPEQFF. The DNA for the CDR3 is TGCAGCGCCCGTACTAGTTTCCCTGAGCAGTTCTTC.

This clone was seen just once. The chain employs TRBV2 and TRBJ2-7; a weak D match, TRBD2 (5 bases). The CDR3 is 14 residues long. Trimming cost V 2 bases and J 2 bases, with 10 bases left between them. Germline lookup yields CDR1 SNHLY and CDR2 FYNNEI. CDR3 amino acids: CASSERPSPYEQYF. For the CDR3, the DNA is TGTGCCAGCAGTGAAAGGCCTAGCCCCTACGAGCAGTACTTC.

On this clone itself: Other DNA sequences in this specimen translate into the identical CDR3. The V call is TRBV29-1, the J call TRBJ2-1; D not certain. Per germline, CDR1 SQVTM and CDR2 ANQGSEA. The CDR3 runs 8 residues. Trimming removed 4 bases from V and 10 bases from J, with 2 bases in between. The CDR3 nucleotides are TGCAGCGTTGGCGAGCAGTTCTTC. Translated, it gives CSVGEQFF.

This rearrangement joins TRBV30 to TRBJ2-2; 7 bases match TRBD2. The CDR3 spans 13 residues. With V trimmed by 2 bases and J by 6 bases, 3 bases remained unmatched. Germline CDR1 is GTSNPN and CDR2 is SVGIG (reference sequence). This CDR3 reads CAWSQLAPGELFF. Here the CDR3 DNA reads TGTGCCTGGAGTCAACTAGCGCCCGGGGAGCTGTTTTTT.

In its sample, this clone was seen once. The rearrangement joins TRBV30 to TRBJ1-1, with D possibly matching TRBD1 (6 bases). Trimming took off 1 base at V and 10 bases at J, with 13 bases between the two ends. Germline CDR1 is GTSNPN and CDR2 is SVGIG (reference sequence). This CDR3 is built from 12 residues. Here the CDR3 DNA reads TGTGCCTGGAGTGGGCAGGGGATTGTAGCTTTCTTT. Its translation: CAWSGQGIVAFF.

This rearrangement joins TRBV4-3 to TRBJ1-1, with unresolved D. V was pared by 0 bases and J by 0 bases, with 5 bases between. The germline gives CDR1 LGHNA, CDR2 YSLEER. The CDR3 contains 14 residues. Here the CDR3 DNA reads TGCGCCAGCAGCCAAGATCAGGTGAACACTGAAGCTTTCTTT. It translates to CASSQDQVNTEAFF.

The chain couples TRBV6-1 to TRBJ1-6, with D perhaps matching TRBD1 (5 bases). Trimming stripped 2 bases from V and 0 bases from J, with 14 bases between. Germline V CDR1 and CDR2: MNHNS, SASEGT. The CDR3 sequence is 18 residues long. The CDR3 nucleotides are TGTGCCAGCAGTGAAAGACCTTCAGGGAGCTCCTATAATTCACCCCTCCACTTT. Translating it yields CASSERPSGSSYNSPLHF.

In regard to this clone: One end of the junction is discordant with germline, which a read error may explain. The chain recombines TRBV5-1 with TRBJ2-6, with 11 bases matching TRBD2. Germline V lookup: CDR1 SGHRS, CDR2 YFSETQ. This CDR3 contains 18 residues. CDR3 nucleotide sequence: TGCGCCACCGATACCGGGACTAGCGGCAACTCTGGGGCCAACGTCCCGACTTTC. This sequence encodes CATDTGTSGNSGANVPTF.

This chain joins TRBV6-6 and TRBJ2-7; no clear D gene. V lost 3 bases and J 1 base, leaving 7 bases between the germline ends. CDR1 and CDR2 (germline): MNHNY, SVGAGI (reference sequence). This CDR3 contains 13 residues. The CDR3 here is CASSYDFSYEQYF. Written as DNA, the CDR3 is TGTGCCAGCAGTTATGACTTTTCCTACGAGCAGTACTTC.

J is TRBJ1-3 and V is TRBV4-3; D possibly corresponds to TRBD1 (5 bases). Trimming took off 1 base at V and 4 bases at J, with 17 bases between the two ends. The CDR3 covers 17 residues. Germline CDR1 is LGHNA and CDR2 is YSLEER. The CDR3 reads CASSQGDPGTAGNTIYF. The CDR3 DNA reads as TGCGCCAGCAGCCAAGGGGACCCGGGGACGGCCGGAAACACCATATATTTT.

The chain links TRBV29-1 to TRBJ2-5, with 12 bases aligning to TRBD2. This CDR3 region has 18 residues. In germline, CDR1 is SQVTM, CDR2 ANQGSEA. Trimming removed 3 bases from V and 5 bases from J; junction bases left unmatched: 16. For the CDR3, the DNA is TGCAGCGTTGATTACCTAGCGGGGGGGCCGGGAGCTCGGGAGACCCAGTACTTC. Its protein is CSVDYLAGGPGARETQYF.

The chain joins TRBV29-1 to TRBJ1-6; D not resolved. With 7 bases removed from V and 5 bases from J, the gap between germline ends came to 12 bases. The CDR3 length is 13 residues. The V gene's germline CDR1 is SQVTM and CDR2 ANQGSEA. The CDR3 here is CSAKNSDNSPLHF. The CDR3 DNA sequence: TGCAGCGCCAAAAACAGCGATAATTCACCCCTCCACTTT.

A few counts support this clone. This chain links TRBV25-1 with TRBJ1-6; maybe TRBD1 (5 bases). The CDR3 spans 17 residues. V was trimmed by 0 bases and J by 8 bases, leaving 17 bases between them. Germline lookup yields CDR1 MGHDK and CDR2 SYGVNS. In DNA form, the CDR3 reads TGTGCCAGCAGTGAATATAGGGGCGGCAGTACGGATTCACCCCTCCACTTT. This sequence encodes CASSEYRGGSTDSPLHF.

This chain links TRBV30 with TRBJ1-2, with no clear D. Per the germline V gene, CDR1 is GTSNPN and CDR2 is SVGIG (reference sequence). This CDR3 region has 14 residues. Trimming cost V 1 base and J 5 bases, with 14 bases left between them. CDR3 nucleotides: TGTGCCTGGAGTGCTCGAAGGACTTCATATGGCTACACCTTC. Its protein is CAWSARRTSYGYTF.

The sample holds a few counts of this clone. The rearrangement uses TRBV9 and TRBJ1-2; D possibly corresponds to TRBD1 (5 bases). Germline V gives CDR1 SGDLS, CDR2 YYNGEE. The CDR3 length is 13 residues. With 0 bases removed from V and 4 bases from J, the gap between germline ends came to 7 bases. The CDR3 DNA reads as TGTGCCAGCAGCGTAGCGGGGGGCTATGGCTACACCTTC. Protein: CASSVAGGYGYTF.

This clone occurred a few times. The gene calls are TRBV4-3 and TRBJ1-6; D is unclear. Trimming removed 0 bases from V and 7 bases from J, with 4 bases in between. This CDR3 comprises 13 residues. Germline CDR1 LGHNA, CDR2 YSLEER. The CDR3 nucleotides are TGCGCCAGCAGCCAAGATGGGAATTCACCCCTCCACTTT. Translated: CASSQDGNSPLHF.

V and J are TRBV6-5 and TRBJ1-1; 9 bases agree with TRBD1. CDR3 length: 13 residues. After removal of 10 bases from V and 5 bases from J, the junction contained 8 bases not matched to a gene. Germline CDR1 and CDR2: MNHEY and SVGAGI. CDR3 bases: TGTGCCACCGCCGGGACAGGGAGTACTGAAGCTTTCTTT. Protein product: CATAGTGSTEAFF.

The chain has TRBV20-1 and TRBJ2-5; D not resolved. CDR1 is DFQATT and CDR2 is SNEGSKA in the germline V gene (reference sequence). The V and J ends lost 0 bases and 4 bases respectively, with 3 bases between them. There are 11 residues in the CDR3. The CDR3 nucleotides are TGCAGTGCTAGAGATCCAGAGACCCAGTACTTC. As protein: CSARDPETQYF.

The chain joins TRBV25-1 to TRBJ1-2, with a possible D match to TRBD1 (5 bases). This CDR3 has 12 amino acids. V lost 7 bases and J 5 bases, leaving 11 bases between the germline ends. The germline V gene encodes CDR1 MGHDK and CDR2 SYGVNS. The CDR3 DNA reads as TGTGCCAGCAACCAGGGAGGGTATGGCTACACCTTC. This translates into CASNQGGYGYTF.